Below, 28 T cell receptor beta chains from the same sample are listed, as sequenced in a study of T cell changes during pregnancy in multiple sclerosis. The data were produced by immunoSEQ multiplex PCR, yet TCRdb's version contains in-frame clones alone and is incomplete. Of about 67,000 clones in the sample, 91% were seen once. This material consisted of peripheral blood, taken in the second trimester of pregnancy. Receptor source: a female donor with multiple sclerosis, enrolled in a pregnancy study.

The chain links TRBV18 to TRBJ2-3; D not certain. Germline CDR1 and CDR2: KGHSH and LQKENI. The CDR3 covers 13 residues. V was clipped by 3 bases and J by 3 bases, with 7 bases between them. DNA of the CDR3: TGTGCCAGCTCACCGAGTCGGACAGATACGCAGTATTTT. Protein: CASSPSRTDTQYF.

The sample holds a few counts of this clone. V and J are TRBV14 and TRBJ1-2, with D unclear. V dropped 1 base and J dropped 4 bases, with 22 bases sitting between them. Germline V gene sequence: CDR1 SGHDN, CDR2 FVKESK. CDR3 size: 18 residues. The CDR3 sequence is CASSQVGPPRVPIYGYTF. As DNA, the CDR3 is TGTGCCAGCAGCCAAGTAGGGCCGCCGAGGGTCCCAATCTATGGCTACACCTTC. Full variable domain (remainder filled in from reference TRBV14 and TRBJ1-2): EAGVTQFPSHSVIEKGQTVTLRCDPISGHDNLYWYRRVMGKEIKFLLHFVKESKQDESGMPNNRFLAERTGGTYSTLKVQPAELEDSGVYFCASSQVGPPRVPIYGYTFGSGTRLTVV.

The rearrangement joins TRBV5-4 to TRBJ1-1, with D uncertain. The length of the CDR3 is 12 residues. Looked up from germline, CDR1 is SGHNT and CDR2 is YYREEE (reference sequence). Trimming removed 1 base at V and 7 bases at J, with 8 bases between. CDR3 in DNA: TGTGCCAGCAGCTTGTACAGAAATGAAGCTTTCTTT. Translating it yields CASSLYRNEAFF. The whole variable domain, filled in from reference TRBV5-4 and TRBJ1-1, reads ETGVTQSPTHLIKTRGQQVTLRCSSQSGHNTVSWYQQALGQGPQFIFQYYREEENGRGNFPPRFSGLQFPNYSSELNVNALELDDSALYLCASSLYRNEAFFGQGTRLTVV.

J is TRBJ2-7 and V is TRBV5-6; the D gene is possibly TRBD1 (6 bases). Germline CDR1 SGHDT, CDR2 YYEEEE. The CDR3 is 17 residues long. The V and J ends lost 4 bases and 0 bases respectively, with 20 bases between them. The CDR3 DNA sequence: TGTGCCAGCAGCCCCCGAGGGGTAGGGGACAACTCCTACGAGCAGTACTTC. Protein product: CASSPRGVGDNSYEQYF.

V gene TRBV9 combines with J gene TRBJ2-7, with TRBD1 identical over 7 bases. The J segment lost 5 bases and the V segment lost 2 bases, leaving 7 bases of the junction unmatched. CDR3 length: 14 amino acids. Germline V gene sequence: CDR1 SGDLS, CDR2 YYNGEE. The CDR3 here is CASSVGDSSHEQYF. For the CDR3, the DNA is TGTGCCAGCAGCGTCGGGGACAGCTCGCACGAGCAGTACTTC.

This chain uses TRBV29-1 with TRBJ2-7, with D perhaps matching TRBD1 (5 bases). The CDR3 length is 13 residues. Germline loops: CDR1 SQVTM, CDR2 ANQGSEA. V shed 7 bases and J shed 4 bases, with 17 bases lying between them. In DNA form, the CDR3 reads TGCAGCGCCCAAGGACATTTAATATACGAGCAGTACTTC. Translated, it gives CSAQGHLIYEQYF.

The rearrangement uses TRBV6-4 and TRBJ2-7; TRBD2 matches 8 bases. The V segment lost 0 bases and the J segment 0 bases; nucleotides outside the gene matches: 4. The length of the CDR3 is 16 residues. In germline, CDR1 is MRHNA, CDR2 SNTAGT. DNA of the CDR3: TGTGCCAGCAGTGACTCAGCGGGAGCCCGCTCCTACGAGCAGTACTTC. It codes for CASSDSAGARSYEQYF.

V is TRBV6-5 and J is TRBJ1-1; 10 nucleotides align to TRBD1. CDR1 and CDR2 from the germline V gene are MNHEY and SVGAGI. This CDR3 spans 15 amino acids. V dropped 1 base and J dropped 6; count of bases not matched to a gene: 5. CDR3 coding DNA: TGTGCCAGCAGTTACTTTGCCGGGACAGGGGCTGAAGCTTTCTTT. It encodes CASSYFAGTGAEAFF.

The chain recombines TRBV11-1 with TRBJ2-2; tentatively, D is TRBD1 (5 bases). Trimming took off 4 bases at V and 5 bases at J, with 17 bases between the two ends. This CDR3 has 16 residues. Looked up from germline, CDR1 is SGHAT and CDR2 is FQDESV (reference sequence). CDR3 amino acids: CASSSWGSTSTGELFF. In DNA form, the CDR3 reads TGTGCCAGCAGCTCTTGGGGCAGTACATCAACCGGGGAGCTGTTTTTT.

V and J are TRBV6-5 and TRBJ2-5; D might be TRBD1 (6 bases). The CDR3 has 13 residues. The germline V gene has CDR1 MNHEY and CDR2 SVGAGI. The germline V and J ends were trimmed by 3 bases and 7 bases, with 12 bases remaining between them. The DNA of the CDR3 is TGTGCCAGCAGTTATAGGACAGAAGGGACCCAGTACTTC. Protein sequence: CASSYRTEGTQYF.

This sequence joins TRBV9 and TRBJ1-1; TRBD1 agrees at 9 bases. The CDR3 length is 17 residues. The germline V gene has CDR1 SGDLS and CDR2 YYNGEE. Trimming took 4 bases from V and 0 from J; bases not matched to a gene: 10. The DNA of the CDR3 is TGTGCCAGCAGCTCAGTACGACAGGGGGACGTGAACACTGAAGCTTTCTTT. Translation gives CASSSVRQGDVNTEAFF.

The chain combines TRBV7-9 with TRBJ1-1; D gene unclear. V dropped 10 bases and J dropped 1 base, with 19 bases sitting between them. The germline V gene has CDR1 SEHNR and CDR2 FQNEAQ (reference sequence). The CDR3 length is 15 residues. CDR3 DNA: TGTGCCACCCCCAGCCCCACAGATCCGAACACTGAAGCTTTCTTT. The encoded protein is CATPSPTDPNTEAFF.

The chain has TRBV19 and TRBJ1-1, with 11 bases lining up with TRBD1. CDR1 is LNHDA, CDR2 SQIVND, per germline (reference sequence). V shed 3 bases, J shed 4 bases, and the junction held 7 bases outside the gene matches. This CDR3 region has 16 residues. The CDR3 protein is CASSMAGTGGVTEAFF. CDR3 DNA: TGTGCCAGTAGTATGGCCGGGACAGGGGGAGTCACTGAAGCTTTCTTT.

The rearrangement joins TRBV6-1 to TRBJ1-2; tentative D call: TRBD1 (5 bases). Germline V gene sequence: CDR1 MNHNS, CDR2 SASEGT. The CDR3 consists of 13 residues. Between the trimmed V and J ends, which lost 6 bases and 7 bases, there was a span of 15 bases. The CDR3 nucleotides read TGTGCCAGCAGGAGGTTAGGGGCCTCTGGCTACACCTTC. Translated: CASRRLGASGYTF.

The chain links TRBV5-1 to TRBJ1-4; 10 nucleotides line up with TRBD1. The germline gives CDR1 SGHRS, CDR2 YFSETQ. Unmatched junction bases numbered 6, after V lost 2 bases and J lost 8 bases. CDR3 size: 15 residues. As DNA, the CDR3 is TGCGCCAGCAGCTTTGTAGGGACAGGGGAAGAAAAACTGTTTTTT. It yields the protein CASSFVGTGEEKLFF.

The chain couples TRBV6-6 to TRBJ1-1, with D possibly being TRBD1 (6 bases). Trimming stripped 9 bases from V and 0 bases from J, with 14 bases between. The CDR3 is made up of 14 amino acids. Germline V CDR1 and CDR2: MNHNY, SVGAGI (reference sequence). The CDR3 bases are TGTGCCAGTTCACAGGGTCCCTTGAACACTGAAGCTTTCTTT. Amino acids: CASSQGPLNTEAFF.

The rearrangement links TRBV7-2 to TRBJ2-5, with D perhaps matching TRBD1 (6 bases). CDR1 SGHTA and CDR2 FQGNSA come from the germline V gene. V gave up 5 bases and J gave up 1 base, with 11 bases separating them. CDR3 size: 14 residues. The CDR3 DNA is TGTGCCAGCAGCCAGGGGACAACCCAAGAGACCCAGTACTTC. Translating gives CASSQGTTQETQYF.

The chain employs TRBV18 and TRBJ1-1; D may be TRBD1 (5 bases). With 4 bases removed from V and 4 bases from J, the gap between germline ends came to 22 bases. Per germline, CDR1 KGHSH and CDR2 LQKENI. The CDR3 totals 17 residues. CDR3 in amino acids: CASSLPTGTPRSTEAFF. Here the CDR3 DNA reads TGTGCCAGCTCACTGCCGACCGGGACTCCCCGAAGCACTGAAGCTTTCTTT.

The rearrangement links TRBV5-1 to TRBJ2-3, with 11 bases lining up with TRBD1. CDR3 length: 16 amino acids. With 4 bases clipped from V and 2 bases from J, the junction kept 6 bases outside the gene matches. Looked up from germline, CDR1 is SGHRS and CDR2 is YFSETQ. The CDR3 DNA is TGCGCCAGCAGCAAGGGACAGGGGGACCTCACAGATACGCAGTATTTT. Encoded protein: CASSKGQGDLTDTQYF.

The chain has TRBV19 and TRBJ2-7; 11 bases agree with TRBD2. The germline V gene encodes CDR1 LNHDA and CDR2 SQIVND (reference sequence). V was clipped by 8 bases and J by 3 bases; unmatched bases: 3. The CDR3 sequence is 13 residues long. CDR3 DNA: TGTGCCAGTGCAACTAGCGGGAGCTACGAGCAGTACTTC. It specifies CASATSGSYEQYF.

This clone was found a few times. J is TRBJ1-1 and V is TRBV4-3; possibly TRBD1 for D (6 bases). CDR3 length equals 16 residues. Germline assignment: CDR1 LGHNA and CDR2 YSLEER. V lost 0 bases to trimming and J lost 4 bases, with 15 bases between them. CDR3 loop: CASSQENFRGGTEAFF. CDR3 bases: TGCGCCAGCAGCCAAGAAAATTTCAGGGGTGGCACTGAAGCTTTCTTT.

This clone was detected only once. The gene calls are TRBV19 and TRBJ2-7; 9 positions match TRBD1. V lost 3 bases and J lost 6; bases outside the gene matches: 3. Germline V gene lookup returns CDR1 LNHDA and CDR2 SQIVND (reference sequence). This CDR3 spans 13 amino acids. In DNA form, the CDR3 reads TGTGCCAGTAGTATGACAGGGGGGGGCGAGCAGTACTTC. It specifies CASSMTGGGEQYF.

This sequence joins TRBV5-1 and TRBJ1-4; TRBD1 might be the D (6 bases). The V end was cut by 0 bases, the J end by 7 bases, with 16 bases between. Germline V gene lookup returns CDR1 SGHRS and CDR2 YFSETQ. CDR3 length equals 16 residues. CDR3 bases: TGCGCCAGCAGCTTGGGAAACAGGGATAGAGGTGAAAAACTGTTTTTT. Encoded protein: CASSLGNRDRGEKLFF.

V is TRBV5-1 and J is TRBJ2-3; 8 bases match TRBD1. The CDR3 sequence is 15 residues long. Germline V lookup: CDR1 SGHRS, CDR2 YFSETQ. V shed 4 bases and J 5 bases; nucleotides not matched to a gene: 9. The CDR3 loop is CASSPRTGSGDTQYF. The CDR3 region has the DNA TGCGCCAGCAGCCCTCGGACAGGGTCGGGAGATACGCAGTATTTT.

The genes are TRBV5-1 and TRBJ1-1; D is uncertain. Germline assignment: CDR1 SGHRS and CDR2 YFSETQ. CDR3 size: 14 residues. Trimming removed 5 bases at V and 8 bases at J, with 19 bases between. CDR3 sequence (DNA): TGCGCCAGCAGAGAGGCGGCAGACCTACTGGAAGCTTTCTTT. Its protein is CASREAADLLEAFF.

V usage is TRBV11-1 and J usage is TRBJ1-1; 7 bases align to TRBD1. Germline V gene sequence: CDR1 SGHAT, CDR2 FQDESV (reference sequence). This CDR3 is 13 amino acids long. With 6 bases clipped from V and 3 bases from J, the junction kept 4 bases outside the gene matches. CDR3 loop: CASSLTGDTEAFF. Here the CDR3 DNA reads TGTGCCAGCAGTTTAACAGGGGACACTGAAGCTTTCTTT.

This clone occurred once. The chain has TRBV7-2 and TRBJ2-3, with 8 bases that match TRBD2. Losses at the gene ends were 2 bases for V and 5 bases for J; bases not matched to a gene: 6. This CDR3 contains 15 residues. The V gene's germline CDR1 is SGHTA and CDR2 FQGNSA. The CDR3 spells CASSLNSGVIDTQYF. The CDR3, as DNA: TGTGCCAGCAGCTTAAATAGCGGGGTAATAGATACGCAGTATTTT.

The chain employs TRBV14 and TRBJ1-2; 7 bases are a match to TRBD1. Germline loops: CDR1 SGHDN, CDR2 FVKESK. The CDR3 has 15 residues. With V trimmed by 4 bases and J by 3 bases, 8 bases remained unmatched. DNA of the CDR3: TGTGCCAGCAGCCCTAGACAGGGTTTGGACTATGGCTACACCTTC. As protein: CASSPRQGLDYGYTF.